Below, 18 T cell receptor beta chains from the same sample are listed, as sequenced in a study of blood T cells in healthy people across ages (dated by TCRdb to between 2014 and 2017). Libraries were built with 5' RACE. The run used an Illumina HiSeq 2500. The second PCR ran for roughly 7 to 11 cycles and used a J-beta primer mix along with a sample-barcoded 5' primer. In TCRdb, the public reads were trimmed at Q25 with fastp and aligned with MiXCR, with productive beta chains retained. Every distinct CDR3 protein forms one entry, paired with its most common genes and DNA. Counted in this sample were roughly 800,000 distinct CDR3 sequences; 36% of them appeared once. The top ten constitute over 10% of the sample. Sequenced input: blood. Receptors were obtained from a man aged 18 to 29 in good health.

This clonotype was picked up many times. The chain combines TRBV25-1 with TRBJ2-5; a possible D gene is TRBD1 (6 bases). V was clipped by 3 bases and J by 4 bases, with 12 bases between them. CDR1 is MGHDK, CDR2 SYGVNS, per germline. The CDR3 spans 14 residues. The CDR3 reads CASSEWDIIETQYF. In DNA, the CDR3 is TGTGCCAGCAGTGAGTGGGACATTATAGAGACCCAGTACTTC.

This clonotype turned up a few times. The chain uses TRBV12-3 or TRBV12-4 and TRBJ2-7; D gene ambiguous. V dropped 5 bases and J dropped 4 bases, with 9 bases sitting between them. The CDR3 runs to 12 residues. This CDR3 is CASSPSAYEQYF. The CDR3 bases are TGTGCCAGCAGTCCGTCCGCTTACGAGCAGTACTTC.

This clonotype was seen repeatedly, ten times or more. The genes are TRBV9 and TRBJ2-5; D unclear. CDR1 and CDR2 (germline): SGDLS, YYNGEE. Trimming cost V 2 bases and J 3 bases, with 8 bases left between them. The CDR3 sequence is 13 residues long. As DNA, the CDR3 is TGTGCCAGCAGCGTGGGAACTGAAGAGACCCAGTACTTC. This translates into CASSVGTEETQYF.

The chain links TRBV6-2 or TRBV6-3 to TRBJ1-1; D unresolved. CDR3 size: 13 residues. Germline CDR1 MNHEY, CDR2 SVGEGT. V lost 4 bases to trimming and J lost 5 bases, with 11 bases between them. CDR3 nucleotides: TGTGCCAGCAGTTTGAGGGTTATAACTGAAGCTTTCTTT. Translated, it gives CASSLRVITEAFF.

The V call is TRBV7-6, the J call TRBJ1-4, with D possibly matching TRBD1 (6 bases). V lost 1 base, J lost 8 bases, and 14 bases lay in between. Germline-derived CDR1 and CDR2 are SGHVS and FNYEAQ. The CDR3 runs 15 residues. The CDR3: CASSLGGGLEEKLFF. For the CDR3, the DNA is TGTGCCAGCAGCTTAGGGGGGGGGCTTGAAGAAAAACTGTTTTTT. The full variable domain, in which reference TRBV7-6 and TRBJ1-4 provide the parts outside the CDR3, is GAGVSQSPRYKVTKRGQDVALRCDPISGHVSLYWYRQALGQGPEFLTYFNYEAQQDKSGLPNDRFSAERPEGSISTLTIQRTEQRDSAMYRCASSLGGGLEEKLFFGSGTQLSVL.

The V gene is TRBV20-1, the J gene TRBJ2-7; D gene ambiguous. CDR1 is DFQATT and CDR2 is SNEGSKA in the germline V gene (reference sequence). V was clipped by 1 base and J by 0 bases, with 10 bases between them. CDR3 length: 14 amino acids. CDR3 sequence (DNA): TGCAGTGCTAGAGGGGCCCCCAGCTCCTACGAGCAGTACTTC. This gives the protein CSARGAPSSYEQYF.

To note about this clonotype: One junction end does not reproduce the germline sequence, and a read error may be involved. CDR3 DNA: TGCAGTGCTCGAGACAGGGCGTCCCATGAGCAGTTCTTC. This codes for CSARDRASHEQFF. The chain joins TRBV20-1 to TRBJ2-1, with TRBD1 matching over 7 bases. The germline CDR1 and CDR2 sequences are DFQATT and SNEGSKA (reference sequence). The CDR3 runs 13 residues.

V and J are TRBV2 and TRBJ2-3, with 9 bases that match TRBD1. The CDR3 runs 15 residues. Germline lookup yields CDR1 SNHLY and CDR2 FYNNEI. Trimming took 6 bases from V and 3 from J; bases not matched to a gene: 7. CDR3 sequence: CASSRPTGGTDTQYF. Written as DNA, the CDR3 is TGTGCCAGCAGCCGACCGACAGGGGGAACAGATACGCAGTATTTT. The entire variable domain, with the rest obtained from reference TRBV2 and TRBJ2-3, is as follows: EPEVTQTPSHQVTQMGQEVILRCVPISNHLYFYWYRQILGQKVEFLVSFYNNEISEKSEIFDDQFSVERPDGSNFTLKIRSTKLEDSAMYFCASSRPTGGTDTQYFGPGTRLTVL.

The chain links TRBV12-3 or TRBV12-4 to TRBJ1-1; TRBD1 might be the D (5 bases). V gave up 6 bases and J gave up 6 bases, with 17 bases separating them. The CDR3 is 14 amino acids. The CDR3: CASSSEPQGAEAFF. DNA for the CDR3: TGTGCCAGCAGCTCCGAACCTCAAGGGGCTGAAGCTTTCTTT.

The table lists this clonotype with a few counts. V is TRBV7-2 and J is TRBJ2-5; 7 bases map to TRBD2. Germline assignment: CDR1 SGHTA and CDR2 FQGNSA. There are 15 residues in the CDR3. J was trimmed by 2 bases and V by 4 bases; bases with no gene match: 7. The CDR3 here is CASSSPSGIQETQYF. As DNA, the CDR3 is TGTGCCAGCAGCTCTCCCAGCGGGATTCAAGAGACCCAGTACTTC.

Remarks on this clonotype: This may be a read error: a much more frequent sequence differs by one nucleotide. This sequence joins TRBV15 and TRBJ2-1, with TRBD1 matching over 7 bases. CDR1 is LNHNV, CDR2 YYDKDF, per germline (reference sequence). The CDR3 consists of 15 residues. CDR3 sequence: CATSRRDRAYSEQFF. CDR3 nucleotide sequence: TGTGCCACCAGCCGCCGGGACAGAGCCTACAGTGAGCAGTTCTTC.

This clonotype was seen a few times. CDR3 sequence reads: CASSFQGGPRPQHF. The CDR3 nucleotides read TGTGCCAGCAGTTTCCAAGGGGGCCCCCGGCCCCAGCATTTT. The chain recombines TRBV12-3 or TRBV12-4 with TRBJ1-5, with 7 bases identical to TRBD1. The CDR3 extends over 14 amino acids. V lost 3 bases to trimming and J lost 9 bases; unmatched junction nucleotides: 8.

The V and J genes are TRBV27 and TRBJ2-1; D is undetermined. CDR1 and CDR2 (germline): MNHEY, SMNVEV (reference sequence). V lost 4 bases, J lost 5 bases, and 6 bases lay in between. The CDR3 contains 12 residues. The DNA of the CDR3 is TGTGCCAGCAGTTCCCCGGACAATGAGCAGTTCTTC. Translating it yields CASSSPDNEQFF.

The chain carries TRBV4-1 and TRBJ1-4, with TRBD1 matching 10 bases. Germline V gives CDR1 MGHRA, CDR2 YSYEKL. V dropped 2 bases and J dropped 8; count of bases not matched to a gene: 8. The length of the CDR3 is 16 residues. CDR3 sequence (DNA): TGCGCCAGCAGCCAATCCTACCGGGACAGGGGCGAAAAACTGTTTTTT. Protein product: CASSQSYRDRGEKLFF.

Details on this clonotype: The junction departs from the called germline gene at one end, perhaps through a read error. The gene calls are TRBV5-1 and TRBJ2-7, with 7 bases matching TRBD1. CDR3 length: 16 residues. Looked up from germline, CDR1 is SGHRS and CDR2 is YFSETQ. The CDR3 DNA follows: TGCGTCAGCATCCTAGACAGGGAACCTCTCCCCTACGAGCAGTACTTC. It codes for CVSILDREPLPYEQYF.

The rearrangement links TRBV7-2 to TRBJ1-2; no reliable D call. CDR3 length: 14 residues. Trimming left V 7 bases short and J 0 bases short, with 12 bases between. CDR1 is SGHTA, CDR2 FQGNSA, per germline. CDR3 amino acids: CASNHRNTNYGYTF. The DNA of the CDR3 is TGTGCCAGCAACCACCGGAACACTAACTATGGCTACACCTTC.

The J gene is TRBJ1-1, the V gene TRBV5-1; D is perhaps TRBD1 (5 bases). Germline V gene sequence: CDR1 SGHRS, CDR2 YFSETQ. Trimming shortened V by 1 base and J by 1 base, and 14 bases separated the two germline ends. The length of the CDR3 is 16 residues. The CDR3 DNA sequence: TGCGCCAGCAGCTTGAGCTCCAGGGAACCGAACACTGAAGCTTTCTTT. This sequence encodes CASSLSSREPNTEAFF.

Concerning this clonotype: The junction departs from germline at one end; a sequencing error may be responsible. V usage is TRBV5-1 and J usage is TRBJ2-3, with D tentatively TRBD1 (6 bases). CDR1 is SGHRS and CDR2 is YFSETQ in the germline V gene. This CDR3 contains 15 residues. The CDR3 DNA reads as TGCGCCAGCTGCTTGGGGCAGGGGACCATAGATACGCAGTATTTT. It yields the protein CASCLGQGTIDTQYF.